This T cell receptor beta chain was captured by sequencing in a study of T cell responses to AZD1222 COVID-19 vaccine. Study-level results: Mostly white British, mostly female donors; authors suggested clonal diversity may be underestimated. In the spike-specific TCR repertoire, nearly half reportedly target unmutated variant regions. Just 5 to 7 AZD1222 recipients tested seropositive at baseline. Researchers took repertoire samples only after the peak T cell response had come.

Looked up from germline, CDR1 is SGHRS and CDR2 is YFSETQ. This CDR3 spans 14 amino acids. The V end was cut by 2 bases, the J end by 7 bases, with 12 bases between. Generated by immunoSEQ multiplex PCR, the TCRdb table keeps only in-frame clones and is missing some. The sample consists of 150,000 to 200,000 clones, about 92% of them appearing once. Of note for this clone: The antigen is undetermined.

This sequence joins TRBV5-1 and TRBJ1-4; D not certain. The material sequenced was peripheral blood, taken on day 0 of AZD1222 vaccination. The TCR was taken from an adult in good health. In nucleotides, the CDR3 is TGCGCCAGCAGCTTCAACGGACTTTTTGAAAAACTGTTTTTT. This sequence encodes CASSFNGLFEKLFF.